This entry lists 27 T cell receptor beta chains sequenced from one sample in a study of T cell changes during pregnancy in multiple sclerosis. Some clones are missing from TCRdb's copy, which holds only in-frame ones; the method was immunoSEQ multiplex PCR. The sample has about 79,000 clones, 90% to 95% seen once. Sequenced here: peripheral blood, sampled in the second trimester of pregnancy. These receptors all stem from a female donor in good health, enrolled as a control in a pregnancy study.

The chain uses TRBV7-8 and TRBJ2-2, with a possible D match to TRBD2 (7 bases). CDR3 length: 16 amino acids. Trimming removed 5 bases at V and 7 bases at J, with 20 bases between. Germline V gene data show CDR1 as SGHVS and CDR2 as FQNEAQ. This CDR3 reads CASSQGRGPPFGELFF. The CDR3 DNA is TGTGCCAGCAGCCAGGGGCGGGGGCCGCCCTTCGGGGAGCTGTTTTTT.

The chain carries TRBV5-6 and TRBJ2-7, with TRBD1 identical over 7 bases. Germline values: CDR1 SGHDT, CDR2 YYEEEE. V lost 4 bases and J lost 6; bases outside the gene matches: 16. The CDR3 covers 16 residues. The CDR3 bases are TGTGCCAGCAGCCTCCTGACAGGGCGGGTTATGGGCGAGCAGTACTTC. Protein: CASSLLTGRVMGEQYF.

V gene TRBV9 combines with J gene TRBJ2-4, with D possibly TRBD2 on 6 matching bases. The CDR3 has 16 residues. Trimming shortened V by 2 bases and J by 3 bases, and 15 bases separated the two germline ends. Germline loops: CDR1 SGDLS, CDR2 YYNGEE. In DNA form, the CDR3 reads TGTGCCAGCAGCGTTTCCCCTCTGGGGGGCAAAAACATTCAGTACTTC. Amino acid sequence: CASSVSPLGGKNIQYF.

The chain employs TRBV4-3 and TRBJ1-2; 9 bases line up with TRBD1. With V trimmed by 4 bases and J by 4 bases, 4 bases remained unmatched. CDR3 length: 14 residues. Germline V CDR1 and CDR2: LGHNA, YSLEER. For the CDR3, the DNA is TGCGCCAGCAGCCCCAAGGACAGGGGCTATGGCTACACCTTC. The encoded protein is CASSPKDRGYGYTF.

The chain carries TRBV19 and TRBJ1-5; 8 bases align to TRBD1. V lost 6 bases and J lost 0; bases outside the gene matches: 7. The CDR3 is 16 amino acids. The germline V gene has CDR1 LNHDA and CDR2 SQIVND (reference sequence). CDR3 amino acids: CASRPIQGVSNQPQHF. Here the CDR3 DNA reads TGTGCCAGTAGACCGATACAGGGGGTTAGCAATCAGCCCCAGCATTTT.

This clone appeared once. The CDR3 region is CASRLAGGTDTQYF. The CDR3 nucleotides read TGTGCCAGTAGACTAGCGGGGGGCACAGATACGCAGTATTTT. This chain joins TRBV19 and TRBJ2-3, with 11 bases aligning to TRBD2. Losses at the gene ends were 6 bases for V and 1 base for J; bases not matched to a gene: 0. The CDR3 is 14 amino acids. The V gene's germline CDR1 is LNHDA and CDR2 SQIVND (reference sequence).

This sequence joins TRBV4-2 and TRBJ2-2, with D hard to call. Germline-derived CDR1 and CDR2 are LGHNA and YNFKEQ. The CDR3 loop spans 12 amino acids. Trimming took 6 bases from V and 6 from J, leaving 8 bases between them. The DNA for the CDR3 is TGTGCCAGCAGAGGAAGCGCCGGGGAGCTGTTTTTT. It codes for CASRGSAGELFF.

This clone was recorded only once. The CDR3, as DNA: TGTGCCAGCAGCTCCCAGGGGGTGGATACTGAAGCTTTCTTT. Its translation is CASSSQGVDTEAFF. V usage is TRBV7-3 and J usage is TRBJ1-1; 7 bases line up with TRBD1. After removal of 4 bases from V and 5 bases from J, the junction contained 7 bases not matched to a gene. CDR1 is SGHTA and CDR2 is FQGTGA in the germline V gene. The CDR3 length is 14 residues.

The V and J genes are TRBV2 and TRBJ1-4, with 11 positions matching TRBD1. CDR1 SNHLY and CDR2 FYNNEI come from the germline V gene. CDR3 length equals 14 residues. The V and J ends lost 6 bases and 6 bases, in that order; junction bases with no gene match: 3. The CDR3 loop reads CASRDRGLDEKLFF. The CDR3 DNA reads as TGTGCCAGCAGGGACAGGGGGCTGGATGAAAAACTGTTTTTT. Complete variable domain (other parts from reference TRBV2 and TRBJ1-4): EPEVTQTPSHQVTQMGQEVILRCVPISNHLYFYWYRQILGQKVEFLVSFYNNEISEKSEIFDDQFSVERPDGSNFTLKIRSTKLEDSAMYFCASRDRGLDEKLFFGSGTQLSVL.

This chain links TRBV27 with TRBJ1-1; D remains unclear. The V and J ends lost 7 bases and 4 bases respectively, with 10 bases between them. CDR3 length equals 12 residues. Germline CDR1 MNHEY, CDR2 SMNVEV (reference sequence). CDR3 sequence (DNA): TGTGCCAGCAACTCGCCCTCCACTGAAGCTTTCTTT. It is translated as CASNSPSTEAFF.

The chain carries TRBV7-2 and TRBJ2-5, with 7 bases identical to TRBD1. CDR1 is SGHTA and CDR2 is FQGNSA in the germline V gene. Germline trimming cut 6 bases from V and 1 base from J; bases unmatched to any gene: 11. The CDR3 extends over 16 amino acids. The CDR3 loop is CASSPYSDRAQETQYF. The CDR3 DNA follows: TGTGCCAGCAGTCCATATTCCGACAGGGCCCAAGAGACCCAGTACTTC.

This chain links TRBV11-3 with TRBJ2-2; 8 bases align to TRBD1. Trimming at V came to 4 bases and at J to 3 bases, leaving 1 base not matched to a gene. Per germline, CDR1 SGHNT and CDR2 YENEEA. This CDR3 contains 14 residues. The CDR3, as DNA: TGTGCCAGCAGCTCGGGACAGGACACCGGGGAGCTGTTTTTT. Protein product: CASSSGQDTGELFF.

The V and J genes are TRBV5-6 and TRBJ2-7; tentatively, D is TRBD2 (7 bases). The CDR3 runs to 15 residues. The germline V and J ends were trimmed by 0 bases and 3 bases, with 13 bases remaining between them. The V gene's germline CDR1 is SGHDT and CDR2 YYEEEE. CDR3 nucleotide sequence: TGTGCCAGCAGCTTGGGGGGGGGCGGTTTCTACGAGCAGTACTTC. Protein: CASSLGGGGFYEQYF.

The chain uses TRBV9 and TRBJ1-1; the D is unclear. In germline, CDR1 is SGDLS, CDR2 YYNGEE. CDR3 size: 13 residues. V was shortened by 3 bases and J by 1 base, with 7 bases between the two germline ends. In nucleotides, the CDR3 is TGTGCCAGCAGCGATGGGAGGAACACTGAAGCTTTCTTT. The encoded protein is CASSDGRNTEAFF.

The chain links TRBV4-3 to TRBJ2-1, with D possibly matching TRBD1 (6 bases). Germline V gives CDR1 LGHNA, CDR2 YSLEER. The V gene lost 5 bases and the J gene lost 6 bases, with 17 bases spanning the gap. This CDR3 has 15 residues. The CDR3 spells CASSEGKGTINEQFF. DNA of the CDR3: TGCGCCAGCAGCGAAGGAAAGGGGACAATCAATGAGCAGTTCTTC.

In the case of this clone: At the DNA level, this CDR3 is encoded by other sequences in the same sample as well. V and J are TRBV30 and TRBJ2-4; D may be TRBD1 (6 bases). The CDR3 runs 15 residues. V was cut by 2 bases and J by 6 bases, with 17 bases left in between. Looked up from germline, CDR1 is GTSNPN and CDR2 is SVGIG (reference sequence). DNA of the CDR3: TGTGCCTGGAGTCAGGGGCAGACCGAGGGAAACATTCAGTACTTC. Translation gives CAWSQGQTEGNIQYF.

The chain uses TRBV2 and TRBJ1-1; D may be TRBD1 (6 bases). Germline values: CDR1 SNHLY, CDR2 FYNNEI. The CDR3 extends over 14 amino acids. Trimming cost V 9 bases and J 1 base, with 15 bases left between them. The DNA of the CDR3 is TGTGCCAGAGACGCCGGGACACCGAACACTGAAGCTTTCTTT. It is translated as CARDAGTPNTEAFF. The full variable domain, rest sourced from reference TRBV2 and TRBJ1-1, is EPEVTQTPSHQVTQMGQEVILRCVPISNHLYFYWYRQILGQKVEFLVSFYNNEISEKSEIFDDQFSVERPDGSNFTLKIRSTKLEDSAMYFCARDAGTPNTEAFFGQGTRLTVV.

This clone was detected only a few times. V is TRBV4-1 and J is TRBJ1-3; 7 bases are a match to TRBD1. Unmatched junction bases numbered 8, after V lost 4 bases and J lost 8 bases. This CDR3 is built from 14 residues. CDR1 and CDR2 (germline): MGHRA, YSYEKL. CDR3 region: CASSPATGFDTIYF. DNA for the CDR3: TGCGCCAGCAGCCCAGCGACAGGGTTTGACACCATATATTTT.

A single count supports this clone. The rearrangement uses TRBV7-2 and TRBJ2-7, with a possible D match to TRBD1 (5 bases). Trimming took off 2 bases at V and 3 bases at J, with 11 bases between the two ends. This CDR3 comprises 14 residues. Per germline, CDR1 SGHTA and CDR2 FQGNSA. CDR3 DNA: TGTGCCAGCAGCTTAAACGACAGAGGCTACGAGCAGTACTTC. Translated: CASSLNDRGYEQYF.

The chain is built from TRBV19 and TRBJ2-1; 8 nucleotides align to TRBD1. This CDR3 is 16 amino acids long. CDR1 is LNHDA and CDR2 is SQIVND in the germline V gene (reference sequence). J was trimmed by 3 bases and V by 4 bases; bases with no gene match: 8. CDR3 sequence (DNA): TGTGCCAGTAGTAAATCCGGACAGGGCAGCTACAATGAGCAGTTCTTC. The encoded protein is CASSKSGQGSYNEQFF.

The chain joins TRBV4-3 to TRBJ1-1, with D maybe TRBD1 (5 bases). V lost 1 base and J lost 1, with 10 bases in between. The CDR3 is 15 residues long. CDR1 is LGHNA, CDR2 YSLEER, per germline. CDR3 sequence: CASSQGKQANTEAFF. In DNA form, the CDR3 reads TGCGCCAGCAGCCAAGGGAAACAGGCGAACACTGAAGCTTTCTTT.

This chain connects TRBV19 to TRBJ2-7, with a possible D match to TRBD1 (7 bases). V was pared by 3 bases and J by 4 bases, with 16 bases between. Germline values: CDR1 LNHDA, CDR2 SQIVND (reference sequence). This CDR3 is 15 amino acids long. The CDR3 DNA reads as TGTGCCAGTAGTATCGCTACAGGGGCGGGATACGAGCAGTACTTC. Translated, it gives CASSIATGAGYEQYF.

The V gene is TRBV6-5, the J gene TRBJ1-2, with D uncertain. The germline V gene has CDR1 MNHEY and CDR2 SVGAGI. The CDR3 runs to 12 residues. Trimming pared 8 bases from V and 4 bases from J, leaving 11 bases between. CDR3: CASGRVSYGYTF. The CDR3 DNA sequence: TGTGCCAGCGGGAGGGTGAGCTATGGCTACACCTTC.

In this sample, this clone turned up once. The gene calls are TRBV9 and TRBJ1-1; no clear D. V dropped 0 bases and J dropped 3 bases, with 12 bases sitting between them. The length of the CDR3 is 15 residues. Per the germline V gene, CDR1 is SGDLS and CDR2 is YYNGEE. CDR3 DNA: TGTGCCAGCAGCGTAGACGGCCCCCAGGACACTGAAGCTTTCTTT. Translating gives CASSVDGPQDTEAFF.

V and J are TRBV9 and TRBJ2-5, with a tentative D call TRBD1 (6 bases). The CDR3 is 13 amino acids. The germline gives CDR1 SGDLS, CDR2 YYNGEE. Trimming removed 3 bases at V and 5 bases at J, with 11 bases between. CDR3 loop: CASSEPRGETQYF. The CDR3 DNA follows: TGTGCCAGCAGCGAGCCGAGGGGGGAGACCCAGTACTTC.

This clone has just one count. The V and J genes are TRBV4-2 and TRBJ2-6, with D unclear. Germline loops: CDR1 LGHNA, CDR2 YNFKEQ. The V end was cut by 5 bases, the J end by 0 bases, with 2 bases between. This CDR3 is built from 13 residues. The CDR3: CASSYSGANVLTF. DNA for the CDR3: TGTGCCAGCAGCTACTCTGGGGCCAACGTCCTGACTTTC.

The chain uses TRBV7-3 and TRBJ1-1, with TRBD1 identical over 10 bases. J lost 2 bases, V lost 5 bases, and 11 bases had no gene match. The CDR3 has 17 amino acids. Germline CDR1 is SGHTA and CDR2 is FQGTGA. The CDR3 DNA reads as TGTGCCAGCAGCCCAATACCGGGACAGGGGCAAAACACTGAAGCTTTCTTT. It encodes CASSPIPGQGQNTEAFF.